This TCR beta chain is drawn from a study of blood T cell repertoires in COVID-19. Study summary: Specimens from acute and convalescent COVID-19 originated in the United States, Italy and Spain. PBMCs, B-cell-depleted T cells, or T cells were the source of the cDNA or gDNA that made up the material.

Authors' analysis steps: How many nucleated cells were present was estimated from reference gene primer amplification. TCRdb keeps only in-frame clones here, not all; method: immunoSEQ multiplex PCR. The DNA gave D and trimming, while V, J and clone size come from that table. There are 29,000 or so clones in the sample; about 80% occur only once, and roughly half lies in the top ten. Looked up from germline, CDR1 is SGHKS and CDR2 is YYEKEE (reference sequence). Trimming removed 0 bases from V and 4 bases from J, with 9 bases in between. This CDR3 has 14 amino acids. The sample comprised peripheral blood. This chain joins TRBV5-5 and TRBJ2-3, with a weak D call TRBD1 (5 bases). This receptor was obtained from a woman in her 70s with acute or convalescent COVID-19. For the CDR3, the DNA is TGTGCCAGCAGCTTGGCCCAGGGTTCAGATACGCAGTATTTT. It encodes CASSLAQGSDTQYF.